The 28 T cell receptor beta chains listed next were all sequenced from one sample in a study of shared clonotypes between healthy human individuals. The data were produced by immunoSEQ multiplex PCR, yet TCRdb's version contains in-frame clones alone and is incomplete. This sample has about 1 million clones; around 76% occur once, and the top ten carry about 1.4%. The specimen was memory CD4+ T cells sorted from blood. The subset here: CD45RA-negative fraction. The receptor source for this set is a man aged 18 to 30 in good health.

The chain carries TRBV6-6 and TRBJ1-1, with 8 bases identical to TRBD1. V lost 8 bases to trimming and J lost 2 bases; unmatched junction nucleotides: 7. Per germline, CDR1 MNHNY and CDR2 SVGAGI (reference sequence). CDR3 length equals 14 residues. In nucleotides, the CDR3 is TGTGCCAGCCTCGGACAGGGCTTCAACACTGAAGCTTTCTTT. Amino acid sequence: CASLGQGFNTEAFF.

The rearrangement uses TRBV7-9 and TRBJ2-7, with TRBD1 as a possible D gene (7 bases). The V and J ends lost 5 bases and 6 bases respectively, with 23 bases between them. Germline assignment: CDR1 SEHNR and CDR2 FQNEAQ (reference sequence). The CDR3 consists of 16 residues. CDR3 nucleotides: TGTGCCAGCAGCGGAGGGGACAGTCCACGGAGTTTCGAGCAGTACTTC. It specifies CASSGGDSPRSFEQYF. The full variable domain, completed using reference TRBV7-9 and TRBJ2-7, is DTGVSQNPRHKITKRGQNVTFRCDPISEHNRLYWYRQTLGQGPEFLTYFQNEAQLEKSRLLSDRFSAERPKGSFSTLEIQRTEQGDSAMYLCASSGGDSPRSFEQYFGPGTRLTVT.

This clone was detected only once. V is TRBV27 and J is TRBJ2-7; D is perhaps TRBD2 (6 bases). V was cut by 4 bases and J by 0 bases, with 10 bases left in between. There are 14 residues in the CDR3. Per the germline V gene, CDR1 is MNHEY and CDR2 is SMNVEV (reference sequence). CDR3 sequence: CASSYRGGSYEQYF. The CDR3 DNA reads as TGTGCCAGCAGTTATCGGGGAGGCTCCTACGAGCAGTACTTC.

This clone was seen a single time. The V call is TRBV18, the J call TRBJ2-1; a weak D match, TRBD1 (6 bases). The CDR3 sequence is 14 residues long. Germline loops: CDR1 KGHSH, CDR2 LQKENI. The V gene lost 5 bases and the J gene lost 6 bases, with 14 bases spanning the gap. The CDR3 spells CASSIEQGTNEQFF. CDR3 coding DNA: TGTGCCAGCTCAATCGAACAGGGTACCAATGAGCAGTTCTTC. Full variable domain (remainder filled in from reference TRBV18 and TRBJ2-1): NAGVMQNPRHLVRRRGQEARLRCSPMKGHSHVYWYRQLPEEGLKFMVYLQKENIIDESGMPKERFSAEFPKEGPSILRIQQVVRGDSAAYFCASSIEQGTNEQFFGPGTRLTVL.

The chain employs TRBV28 and TRBJ2-7, with TRBD1 identical over 8 bases. This CDR3 spans 16 amino acids. V lost 8 bases to trimming and J lost 3 bases; unmatched junction nucleotides: 15. Germline loops: CDR1 MDHEN, CDR2 SYDVKM. In DNA form, the CDR3 reads TGTGCCAGCTTGGGGGTAACCCGGACAGGGAGCTACGAGCAGTACTTC. This codes for CASLGVTRTGSYEQYF.

V usage is TRBV6-6 and J usage is TRBJ2-3, with TRBD1 matching over 8 bases. The CDR3 is 14 amino acids. The J segment lost 2 bases and the V segment lost 7 bases, leaving 5 bases of the junction unmatched. The V gene's germline CDR1 is MNHNY and CDR2 SVGAGI (reference sequence). The chain's CDR3 is CASTGQGVTDTQYF. CDR3 sequence (DNA): TGTGCCAGCACCGGACAGGGTGTCACAGATACGCAGTATTTT.

V and J are TRBV27 and TRBJ1-5; 8 bases map to TRBD1. This CDR3 spans 16 amino acids. V was pared by 5 bases and J by 2 bases, with 8 bases of the junction left unmatched. Germline V gives CDR1 MNHEY, CDR2 SMNVEV (reference sequence). The chain's CDR3 is CASSDRQGIGNQPQHF. The DNA of the CDR3 is TGTGCCAGCAGTGACCGACAGGGGATTGGCAATCAGCCCCAGCATTTT.

This clone was seen once. V usage is TRBV18 and J usage is TRBJ2-1; TRBD1 matches 8 bases. Germline V lookup: CDR1 KGHSH, CDR2 LQKENI. V lost 3 bases, J lost 8 bases, and 9 bases stayed unmatched. CDR3 length: 15 residues. The chain's CDR3 is CASSPETGVVYEQFF. The CDR3 DNA reads as TGTGCCAGCTCACCTGAGACAGGGGTGGTTTATGAGCAGTTCTTC.

The V and J genes are TRBV18 and TRBJ1-5; D is undetermined. V lost 2 bases and J 4 bases, leaving 9 bases between the germline ends. In germline, CDR1 is KGHSH, CDR2 LQKENI. The length of the CDR3 is 14 residues. The CDR3 region has the DNA TGTGCCAGCTCACCATCCCAAACTAATCAGCCCCAGCATTTT. Translated, it gives CASSPSQTNQPQHF.

The rearrangement links TRBV28 to TRBJ2-7; D remains unclear. The ends were cut back, 5 bases at V and 5 bases at J, with 7 bases in the middle. CDR1 MDHEN and CDR2 SYDVKM come from the germline V gene. The CDR3 has 11 amino acids. The CDR3 protein is CASSIQDEQYF. As DNA, the CDR3 is TGTGCCAGCAGTATCCAGGACGAGCAGTACTTC.

The CDR3, as DNA: TGTGCCAGCAGCTTGCAACCTGGGGAAGCAGAGACCCAGTACTTC. Protein sequence: CASSLQPGEAETQYF. V and J are TRBV5-4 and TRBJ2-5; D gene ambiguous. Germline CDR1 reads SGHNT; CDR2 reads YYREEE (reference sequence). V was clipped by 1 base and J by 4 bases, with 14 bases between them. CDR3 size: 15 residues.

The rearrangement joins TRBV2 to TRBJ1-5; TRBD1 matches 9 bases. The CDR3 totals 17 residues. The V gene end was trimmed by 0 bases and the J gene end by 4 bases; junction bases not matched to a gene: 7. CDR1 is SNHLY and CDR2 is FYNNEI in the germline V gene. The CDR3 loop is CASSEALVGTGNQPQHF. Written as DNA, the CDR3 is TGTGCCAGCAGTGAAGCGTTAGTGGGGACAGGGAATCAGCCCCAGCATTTT. Based on the CDR3 plus reference TRBV2 and TRBJ1-5, the full variable domain is EPEVTQTPSHQVTQMGQEVILRCVPISNHLYFYWYRQILGQKVEFLVSFYNNEISEKSEIFDDQFSVERPDGSNFTLKIRSTKLEDSAMYFCASSEALVGTGNQPQHFGDGTRLSIL.

This chain links TRBV7-8 with TRBJ2-7; possibly TRBD1 for D (7 bases). V dropped 8 bases and J dropped 6 bases, with 23 bases sitting between them. This CDR3 comprises 15 residues. Germline V gene lookup returns CDR1 SGHVS and CDR2 FQNEAQ. CDR3 sequence (DNA): TGTGCCAGCGATGACCCATTCCAGGGGGGTGGCGAGCAGTACTTC. Translation: CASDDPFQGGGEQYF.

The rearrangement links TRBV2 to TRBJ1-2, with 7 bases fitting TRBD1. CDR3 size: 13 residues. Germline values: CDR1 SNHLY, CDR2 FYNNEI. The V gene end was trimmed by 8 bases and the J gene end by 8 bases; junction bases not matched to a gene: 11. DNA of the CDR3: TGTGCCAGCGGCGATACAGGGGCGAGAGGCTACACCTTC. Translated, it gives CASGDTGARGYTF.

This clone occurred once. This sequence joins TRBV9 and TRBJ2-3; 14 bases are a match to TRBD2. The germline V gene has CDR1 SGDLS and CDR2 YYNGEE. This CDR3 spans 19 amino acids. The junction had 11 bases not matched to a gene; V was cut back by 0 bases and J by 5 bases. CDR3 residues: CASSVAWETSGGARDTQYF. The CDR3 DNA reads as TGTGCCAGCAGCGTAGCTTGGGAGACTAGCGGGGGGGCCAGAGATACGCAGTATTTT. Drawing the rest from reference TRBV9 and TRBJ2-3, the complete variable domain is DSGVTQTPKHLITATGQRVTLRCSPRSGDLSVYWYQQSLDQGLQFLIQYYNGEERAKGNILERFSAQQFPDLHSELNLSSLELGDSALYFCASSVAWETSGGARDTQYFGPGTRLTVL.

The rearrangement joins TRBV30 to TRBJ1-3, with a weak D call TRBD1 (5 bases). Germline V gene data show CDR1 as GTSNPN and CDR2 as SVGIG (reference sequence). There are 14 residues in the CDR3. V gave up 3 bases and J gave up 3 bases, with 12 bases separating them. The CDR3: CAWSGTKGGNTIYF. CDR3 bases: TGTGCCTGGAGCGGGACCAAAGGTGGAAACACCATATATTTT.

This clone was found once. The chain employs TRBV27 and TRBJ2-7; TRBD1 agrees at 7 bases. This CDR3 is built from 14 residues. The V segment lost 5 bases and the J segment 2 bases; nucleotides outside the gene matches: 6. Per the germline V gene, CDR1 is MNHEY and CDR2 is SMNVEV (reference sequence). The CDR3 region has the DNA TGTGCCAGCAGTCTACAACAGGGGACCTACGAGCAGTACTTC. Translated: CASSLQQGTYEQYF.

This rearrangement joins TRBV25-1 to TRBJ1-2; TRBD1 agrees at 7 bases. The length of the CDR3 is 14 residues. Germline-derived CDR1 and CDR2 are MGHDK and SYGVNS. With V trimmed by 5 bases and J by 4 bases, 7 bases remained unmatched. As DNA, the CDR3 is TGTGCCAGCAGTTCCTCGACAGGGCGCTATGGCTACACCTTC. It encodes CASSSSTGRYGYTF.

The CDR3 loop reads CASSVDYKKGAYGYTF. The CDR3 DNA reads as TGTGCCAGTAGTGTCGACTACAAGAAGGGGGCATATGGCTACACCTTC. This chain connects TRBV19 to TRBJ1-2; 7 bases line up with TRBD1. The length of the CDR3 is 16 residues. V lost 5 bases to trimming and J lost 5 bases; unmatched junction nucleotides: 14. Per germline, CDR1 LNHDA and CDR2 SQIVND (reference sequence).

The CDR3 DNA sequence: TGTGCCAGCAGACGGACAGCCTATAATTCACCCCTCCACTTT. Amino acid sequence: CASRRTAYNSPLHF. The chain employs TRBV7-3 and TRBJ1-6; weak D call: TRBD1 (6 bases). The CDR3 is made up of 14 amino acids. V was trimmed by 6 bases and J by 2 bases, leaving 8 bases between them. Germline V CDR1 and CDR2: SGHTA, FQGTGA.

This clone was seen more than once but under ten times. The rearrangement links TRBV7-2 to TRBJ2-7; TRBD2 is a possible D gene (6 bases). V was cut by 1 base and J by 4 bases, with 8 bases left in between. Germline CDR1 reads SGHTA; CDR2 reads FQGNSA. There are 13 residues in the CDR3. CDR3 in amino acids: CASSLERAYEQYF. In DNA, the CDR3 is TGTGCCAGCAGCTTAGAGCGGGCTTACGAGCAGTACTTC.

The V call is TRBV6-5, the J call TRBJ2-4, with 10 bases identical to TRBD1. This CDR3 spans 14 amino acids. Germline loops: CDR1 MNHEY, CDR2 SVGAGI. Trimming took 6 bases from V and 4 from J; bases not matched to a gene: 3. The CDR3 DNA follows: TGTGCCAGCAGCTCGGGACAGGGGAAAAACATTCAGTACTTC. Translated: CASSSGQGKNIQYF.

The V call is TRBV15, the J call TRBJ2-2; D may be TRBD2 (5 bases). The CDR3 totals 17 residues. Looked up from germline, CDR1 is LNHNV and CDR2 is YYDKDF (reference sequence). The V and J ends lost 5 bases and 11 bases respectively, with 27 bases between them. CDR3 amino acids: CATSPKAGDQPGGELFF. The CDR3 DNA reads as TGTGCCACCAGCCCGAAGGCCGGGGATCAGCCCGGTGGAGAGCTGTTTTTT. Full variable domain (missing parts from reference TRBV15 and TRBJ2-2): DAMVIQNPRYQVTQFGKPVTLSCSQTLNHNVMYWYQQKSSQAPKLLFHYYDKDFNNEADTPDNFQSRRPNTSFCFLDIRSPGLGDTAMYLCATSPKAGDQPGGELFFGEGSRLTVL.

This clone was recorded a few times. The rearrangement joins TRBV5-4 to TRBJ2-7; D is uncertain. The V and J ends lost 3 bases and 5 bases respectively, with 15 bases between them. CDR1 and CDR2 from the germline V gene are SGHNT and YYREEE (reference sequence). The CDR3 consists of 14 residues. This chain's CDR3 is CASSSDSRIDEQYF. CDR3 DNA: TGTGCCAGCAGCTCAGACTCCAGAATCGACGAGCAGTACTTC. The entire variable domain, with the rest obtained from reference TRBV5-4 and TRBJ2-7, is as follows: ETGVTQSPTHLIKTRGQQVTLRCSSQSGHNTVSWYQQALGQGPQFIFQYYREEENGRGNFPPRFSGLQFPNYSSELNVNALELDDSALYLCASSSDSRIDEQYFGPGTRLTVT.

This chain uses TRBV18 with TRBJ2-1; 7 positions agree with TRBD1. Germline assignment: CDR1 KGHSH and CDR2 LQKENI. V shed 4 bases and J 6 bases; nucleotides not matched to a gene: 6. There are 14 residues in the CDR3. For the CDR3, the DNA is TGTGCCAGCTCACAAGGGACAGCTTCCAATGAGCAGTTCTTC. Protein product: CASSQGTASNEQFF.

J is TRBJ1-1 and V is TRBV6-6; D not resolved. This CDR3 region has 14 residues. Germline values: CDR1 MNHNY, CDR2 SVGAGI (reference sequence). Trimming left V 0 bases short and J 1 base short, with 6 bases between. CDR3 DNA sequence: TGTGCCAGCAGTTACTCGTACGAGAACACTGAAGCTTTCTTT. It yields the protein CASSYSYENTEAFF.

This clone was detected ten times or more. This chain connects TRBV6-1 to TRBJ1-2, with a weak D call TRBD1 (6 bases). The germline V gene has CDR1 MNHNS and CDR2 SASEGT. The CDR3 is 18 residues long. Trimming shortened V by 4 bases and J by 4 bases, and 25 bases separated the two germline ends. CDR3 nucleotide sequence: TGTGCCAGCAGTGCAGCGGAGACTCGACCGGGGGCGGGCTATGGCTACACCTTC. This encodes CASSAAETRPGAGYGYTF.

The J gene is TRBJ1-1, the V gene TRBV30; 7 nucleotides agree with TRBD1. Germline V gene sequence: CDR1 GTSNPN, CDR2 SVGIG (reference sequence). The CDR3 has 13 amino acids. V was pared by 4 bases and J by 4 bases, with 6 bases of the junction left unmatched. The CDR3 reads CAWTTGKGTEAFF. The CDR3 nucleotides are TGTGCCTGGACGACAGGGAAGGGCACTGAAGCTTTCTTT. Combining the CDR3 with reference TRBV30 and TRBJ1-1 gives the whole variable domain SQTIHQWPATLVQPVGSPLSLECTVEGTSNPNLYWYRQAAGRGLQLLFYSVGIGQISSEVPQNLSASRPQDRQFILSSKKLLLSDSGFYLCAWTTGKGTEAFFGQGTRLTVV.